This T cell receptor beta chain was retrieved from a study of T-cell reconstitution after alpha-beta-depleted transplantation in children. In this sample, this clonotype turned up many times. What it recognizes is unknown. Trimming pared 8 bases from V and 8 bases from J, leaving 16 bases between. The germline V gene encodes CDR1 MNHEY and CDR2 SMNVEV (reference sequence). The CDR3 is 13 residues long. Researchers prepared the TCRbeta library using unique molecular identifiers, the study reports. TCRdb used MiXCR to reprocess the PCR reads, holding one entry per CDR3 protein. The sample lists about 590,000 distinct CDR3 sequences, 13% occurring once. Study-wide results and limits: T-cell numbers and diversity, one year after transplant, stemmed largely from T cells that were newly produced.

Sample: PBMCs, mostly from graft donor cells, taken 360 days after TCRalphabeta/CD19-depleted stem cell transplant. The TCR comes from a male patient younger than 18 who had a stem cell transplant for acute myeloid leukemia, so the T cells may come from the graft donor. V and J are TRBV27 and TRBJ2-1, with D hard to call. CDR3 DNA: TGTGCCAGCTCCCCCGTCGCGCCGTATGAGCAGTTCTTC. This gives the protein CASSPVAPYEQFF.